A single sample gave rise to the 17 T cell receptor beta chains below, sequenced in a study of blood T cells in healthy people across ages (dated by TCRdb to between 2014 and 2017). The method was 5' RACE. TCRdb names Illumina HiSeq 2500 as the instrument used. A second PCR of about 6 to 12 cycles was run with a J-beta primer mix and a sample-barcoded 5' primer. The public reads were reprocessed in TCRdb via fastp at Q25 and MiXCR, keeping in-frame beta chains. CDR3 protein duplicates are merged, each entry listing the most common genes and DNA. The sample data list roughly 730,000 distinct CDR3 sequences, and about 56% of these were observed just once. About a quarter of the sample belongs to the ten largest clones. Input material: blood. Receptor source: a man in his forties in good health.

This clonotype was counted a few times. This sequence joins TRBV5-1 and TRBJ2-7; TRBD1 matches at 7 bases. Losses at the gene ends were 4 bases for V and 3 bases for J; bases not matched to a gene: 7. This CDR3 is 14 amino acids long. CDR1 and CDR2 (germline): SGHRS, YFSETQ. This CDR3 reads CASSTDRVIYEQYF. DNA for the CDR3: TGCGCCAGCAGCACCGACAGGGTGATCTACGAGCAGTACTTC.

The J gene is TRBJ2-2, the V gene TRBV28, with TRBD2 as a possible D gene (5 bases). Looked up from germline, CDR1 is MDHEN and CDR2 is SYDVKM. V lost 7 bases and J 6 bases, leaving 18 bases between the germline ends. This CDR3 is built from 15 residues. This CDR3 reads CASTPPRGSAGELFF. In DNA form, the CDR3 reads TGTGCCAGCACTCCACCCCGGGGTTCCGCCGGGGAGCTGTTTTTT.

V is TRBV11-3 and J is TRBJ2-7; possibly TRBD1 or TRBD2 for D (5 bases each). Looked up from germline, CDR1 is SGHNT and CDR2 is YENEEA. This CDR3 comprises 15 residues. The ends were cut back, 1 base at V and 3 bases at J, with 13 bases in the middle. The CDR3 DNA is TGTGCCAGCAGCTTAGGTAGAGGGGCCGACTACGAGCAGTACTTC. Protein sequence: CASSLGRGADYEQYF.

There are a few counts of this clonotype. The CDR3, as DNA: TGTGCCAGCAGCCCAACGACGACAGACACCTCCTACGAGCAGTACTTC. Translating gives CASSPTTTDTSYEQYF. V usage is TRBV4-2 and J usage is TRBJ2-7; tentative D call: TRBD1 (5 bases). Germline V CDR1 and CDR2: LGHNA, YNFKEQ. The CDR3 extends over 16 amino acids. V was clipped by 4 bases and J by 0 bases, with 16 bases between them.

CDR3: CASKPRGTEVSYEQYF. Written as DNA, the CDR3 is TGCGCCAGCAAACCGAGGGGAACGGAGGTCTCCTACGAGCAGTACTTC. J is TRBJ2-7 and V is TRBV5-1; D may correspond to TRBD1 or TRBD2 (5 bases each). Germline-derived CDR1 and CDR2 are SGHRS and YFSETQ. CDR3 length: 16 residues. V lost 6 bases, J lost 0 bases, and 19 bases lay in between.

The chain couples TRBV28 to TRBJ2-7, with D possibly TRBD1 on 6 matching bases. The CDR3 is made up of 16 amino acids. Germline CDR1 MDHEN, CDR2 SYDVKM. V was clipped by 1 base and J by 5 bases, with 18 bases between them. The CDR3 DNA sequence: TGTGCCAGCAGTTTATTTAGCAGGGGCGCGAGCGACGAGCAGTACTTC. This codes for CASSLFSRGASDEQYF.

The chain recombines TRBV6-5 with TRBJ2-2, with 8 bases that match TRBD2. In germline, CDR1 is MNHEY, CDR2 SVGAGI. This CDR3 spans 17 amino acids. The V segment lost 5 bases and the J segment 7 bases; nucleotides outside the gene matches: 15. The DNA of the CDR3 is TGTGCCAGCAGTAATTCGTTAGCGGGGCGATTAGGCGGGGAGCTGTTTTTT. Its protein product is CASSNSLAGRLGGELFF.

This clonotype was counted only a few times. The genes are TRBV28 and TRBJ2-5, with 8 bases lining up with TRBD2. The end of the DNA fits TRBJ2-7 better, so the J call may be wrong. Germline lookup yields CDR1 MDHEN and CDR2 SYDVKM. The CDR3 loop spans 17 amino acids. This CDR3 reads CASAIGGAGVHLDEQYF. The DNA for the CDR3 is TGTGCCAGCGCGATAGGAGGAGCGGGAGTCCACTTGGACGAGCAGTACTTC.

The chain recombines TRBV6-6 with TRBJ1-2; the D gene is possibly TRBD1 (5 bases). The germline V and J ends were trimmed by 2 bases and 4 bases, with 14 bases remaining between them. The CDR3 covers 15 residues. Germline-derived CDR1 and CDR2 are MNHNY and SVGAGI (reference sequence). The CDR3 nucleotides read TGTGCCAGCAGTTACGCCCGGGGCGCGGGCTATGGCTACACCTTC. Residues: CASSYARGAGYGYTF.

Concerning this clonotype: Mismatch with germline at one junction end may stem from a read error. This chain uses TRBV6-2 or TRBV6-3 with TRBJ2-1; D perhaps matches TRBD1 (6 bases). Germline lookup yields CDR1 MNHEY and CDR2 SVGEGT. The CDR3 contains 14 residues. CDR3 region: CASRTGLTYDEQFF. Here the CDR3 DNA reads TGTGCCAGCAGAACAGGGTTAACCTACGATGAGCAGTTCTTC.

The CDR3 protein is CASSVTDRGEQYF. CDR3 coding DNA: TGTGCCAGCAGCGTTACGGACAGGGGCGAGCAGTACTTC. This chain links TRBV9 with TRBJ2-7, with 9 nucleotides matching TRBD1. After removal of 2 bases from V and 6 bases from J, the junction contained 3 bases not matched to a gene. The germline V gene encodes CDR1 SGDLS and CDR2 YYNGEE. This CDR3 spans 13 amino acids.

This clonotype has a handful of counts. The chain carries TRBV12-3 or TRBV12-4 and TRBJ2-5; 11 bases align to TRBD2. The J call may be faulty, since TRBJ2-7 better matches the DNA end. The length of the CDR3 is 16 residues. Written as DNA, the CDR3 is TGTGCCAGCAGTCGTGGGACTAGCGGCCAGGGGGGCGAGCAGTACTTC. It is translated as CASSRGTSGQGGEQYF.

This sequence joins TRBV6-1 and TRBJ2-2, with D perhaps TRBD2 (5 bases). CDR1 is MNHNS, CDR2 SASEGT, per germline. V lost 6 bases and J 8 bases, leaving 19 bases between the germline ends. The CDR3 spans 15 residues. The CDR3 sequence is CASRGITGKAGELFF. DNA for the CDR3: TGTGCCAGCAGAGGCATCACCGGGAAAGCAGGGGAGCTGTTTTTT.

The genes are TRBV14 and TRBJ2-3, with 7 nucleotides matching TRBD2. The CDR3 contains 15 residues. J was trimmed by 2 bases and V by 4 bases; bases with no gene match: 6. CDR1 is SGHDN and CDR2 is FVKESK in the germline V gene. The CDR3 sequence is CASSPWAGVTDTQYF. The DNA of the CDR3 is TGTGCCAGCAGCCCCTGGGCGGGGGTCACAGATACGCAGTATTTT.

The rearrangement joins TRBV6-4 to TRBJ2-3; 7 bases line up with TRBD2. From germline, CDR1 is MRHNA and CDR2 SNTAGT. V shed 4 bases and J 5 bases; nucleotides not matched to a gene: 6. This CDR3 spans 14 amino acids. CDR3 sequence: CASSAAGDEDTQYF. For the CDR3, the DNA is TGTGCCAGCAGTGCGGCGGGAGATGAAGATACGCAGTATTTT.

This clonotype was recorded a few times. The chain is built from TRBV7-2 and TRBJ2-5, with TRBD1 matching 8 bases. J was trimmed by 5 bases and V by 2 bases; bases with no gene match: 7. This CDR3 is built from 15 residues. Germline-derived CDR1 and CDR2 are SGHTA and FQGNSA. The CDR3 nucleotides are TGTGCCAGCAGCTTACGAGGGAACAGGGGGGAGACCCAGTACTTC. This translates into CASSLRGNRGETQYF.

The V gene is TRBV29-1, the J gene TRBJ2-7, with TRBD2 matching over 7 bases. This CDR3 spans 16 amino acids. V shed 2 bases and J 1 base; nucleotides not matched to a gene: 11. Germline V lookup: CDR1 SQVTM, CDR2 ANQGSEA. CDR3 protein: CSVEIGGSGRSYEQYF. For the CDR3, the DNA is TGCAGCGTTGAAATAGGAGGTAGCGGGCGATCCTACGAGCAGTACTTC.